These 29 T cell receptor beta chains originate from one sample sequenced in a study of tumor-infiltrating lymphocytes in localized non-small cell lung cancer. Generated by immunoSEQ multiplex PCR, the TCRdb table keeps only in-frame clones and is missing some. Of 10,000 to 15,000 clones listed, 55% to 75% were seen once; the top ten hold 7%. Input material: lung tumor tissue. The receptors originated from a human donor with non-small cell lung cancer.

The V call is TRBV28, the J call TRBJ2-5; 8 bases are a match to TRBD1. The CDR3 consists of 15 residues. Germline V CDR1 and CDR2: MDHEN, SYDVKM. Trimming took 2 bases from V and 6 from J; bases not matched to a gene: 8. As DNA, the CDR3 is TGTGCCAGCAGTTTAGGAGGACAGGGTAGGAAGACCCAGTACTTC. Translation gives CASSLGGQGRKTQYF.

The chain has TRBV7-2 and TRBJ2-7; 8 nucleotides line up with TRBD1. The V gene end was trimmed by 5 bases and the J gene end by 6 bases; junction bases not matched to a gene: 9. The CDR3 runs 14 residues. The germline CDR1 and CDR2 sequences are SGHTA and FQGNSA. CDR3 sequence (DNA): TGTGCCAGCAGCATAACCGGGACAGGCGGCGAGCAGTACTTC. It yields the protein CASSITGTGGEQYF.

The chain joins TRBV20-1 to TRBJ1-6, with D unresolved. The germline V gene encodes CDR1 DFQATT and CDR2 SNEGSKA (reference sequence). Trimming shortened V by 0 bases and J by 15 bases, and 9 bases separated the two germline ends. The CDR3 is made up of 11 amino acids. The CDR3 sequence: CSARDRSSLHF. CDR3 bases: TGCAGTGCTAGAGATAGATCAAGCCTCCACTTT.

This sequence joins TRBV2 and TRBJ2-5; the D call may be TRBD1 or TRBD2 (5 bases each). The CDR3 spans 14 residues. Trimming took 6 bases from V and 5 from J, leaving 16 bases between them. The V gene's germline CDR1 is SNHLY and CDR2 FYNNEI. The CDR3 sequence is CASSPGTGAETQYF. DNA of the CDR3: TGTGCCAGCAGCCCGGGAACTGGGGCGGAGACCCAGTACTTC.

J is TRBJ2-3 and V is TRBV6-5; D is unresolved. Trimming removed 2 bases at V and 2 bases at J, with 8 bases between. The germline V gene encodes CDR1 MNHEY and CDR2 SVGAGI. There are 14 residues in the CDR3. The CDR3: CASSYLSPTDTQYF. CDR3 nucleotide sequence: TGTGCCAGCAGTTACCTGAGCCCCACAGATACGCAGTATTTT.

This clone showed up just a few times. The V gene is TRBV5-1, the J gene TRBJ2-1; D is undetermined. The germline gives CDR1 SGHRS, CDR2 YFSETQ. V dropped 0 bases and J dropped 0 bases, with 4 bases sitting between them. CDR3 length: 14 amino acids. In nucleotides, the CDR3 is TGCGCCAGCAGCTTGGTTAGCTCCTACAATGAGCAGTTCTTC. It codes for CASSLVSSYNEQFF.

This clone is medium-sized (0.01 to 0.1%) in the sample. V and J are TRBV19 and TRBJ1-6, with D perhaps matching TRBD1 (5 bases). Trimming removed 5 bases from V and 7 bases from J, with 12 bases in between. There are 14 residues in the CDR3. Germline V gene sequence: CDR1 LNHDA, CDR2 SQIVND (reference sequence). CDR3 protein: CASSVRVRNSPLHF. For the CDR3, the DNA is TGTGCCAGTAGTGTCAGGGTACGGAATTCACCCCTCCACTTT.

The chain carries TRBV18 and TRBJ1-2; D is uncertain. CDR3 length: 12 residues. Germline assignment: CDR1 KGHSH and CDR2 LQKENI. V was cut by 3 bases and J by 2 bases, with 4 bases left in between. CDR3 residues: CASSPSNYGYTF. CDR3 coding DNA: TGTGCCAGCTCACCGTCGAACTATGGCTACACCTTC.

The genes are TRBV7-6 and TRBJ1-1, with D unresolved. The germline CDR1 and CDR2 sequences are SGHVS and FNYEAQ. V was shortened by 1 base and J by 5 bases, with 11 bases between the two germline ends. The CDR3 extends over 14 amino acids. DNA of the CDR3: TGTGCCAGCAGCTTAGAAGGTTTAGTGACTGAAGCTTTCTTT. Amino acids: CASSLEGLVTEAFF.

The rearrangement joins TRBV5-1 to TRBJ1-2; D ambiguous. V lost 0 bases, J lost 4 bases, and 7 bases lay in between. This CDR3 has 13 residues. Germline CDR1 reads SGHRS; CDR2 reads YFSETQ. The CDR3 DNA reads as TGCGCCAGCAGCTTGGCAGAGACCTATGGCTACACCTTC. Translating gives CASSLAETYGYTF.

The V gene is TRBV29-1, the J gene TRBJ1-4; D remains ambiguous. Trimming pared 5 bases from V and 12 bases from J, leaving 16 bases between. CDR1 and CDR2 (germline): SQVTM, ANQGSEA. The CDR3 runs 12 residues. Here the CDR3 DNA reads TGCAGCGTTATTGTTTATGATAGGGAACTGTTTTTT. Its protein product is CSVIVYDRELFF.

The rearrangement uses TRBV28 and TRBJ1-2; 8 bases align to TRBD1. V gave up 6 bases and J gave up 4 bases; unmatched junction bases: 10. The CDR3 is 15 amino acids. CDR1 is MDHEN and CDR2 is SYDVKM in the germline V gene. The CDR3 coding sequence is TGTGCCAGCAGGCCATCCGGGACAGGCGGCTATGGCTACACCTTC. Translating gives CASRPSGTGGYGYTF.

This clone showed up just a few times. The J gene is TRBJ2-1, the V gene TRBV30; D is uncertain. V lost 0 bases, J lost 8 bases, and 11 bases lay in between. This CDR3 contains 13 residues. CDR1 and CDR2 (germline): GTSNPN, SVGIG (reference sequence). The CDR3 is CAWSVPYLDEQFF. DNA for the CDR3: TGTGCCTGGAGTGTACCGTATCTCGATGAGCAGTTCTTC.

CDR3 protein: CASLFFLLGGYTF. In nucleotides, the CDR3 is TGCGCCAGCTTATTTTTCCTTTTAGGTGGCTACACCTTC. V is TRBV5-1 and J is TRBJ1-2; D not certain. The CDR3 contains 13 residues. The germline V gene encodes CDR1 SGHRS and CDR2 YFSETQ. The ends were cut back, 7 bases at V and 7 bases at J, with 17 bases in the middle.

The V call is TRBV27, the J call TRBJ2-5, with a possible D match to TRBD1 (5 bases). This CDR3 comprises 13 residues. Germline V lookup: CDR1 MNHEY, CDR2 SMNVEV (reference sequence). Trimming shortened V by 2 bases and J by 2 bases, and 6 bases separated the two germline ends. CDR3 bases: TGTGCCAGCAGTTTAAGGGGACAAGAGACCCAGTACTTC. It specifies CASSLRGQETQYF.

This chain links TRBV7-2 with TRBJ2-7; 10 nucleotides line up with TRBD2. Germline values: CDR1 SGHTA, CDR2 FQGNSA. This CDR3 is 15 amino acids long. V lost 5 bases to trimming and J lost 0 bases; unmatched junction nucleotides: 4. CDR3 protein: CASSPASGSSYEQYF. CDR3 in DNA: TGTGCCAGCAGCCCAGCTAGCGGGAGCTCCTACGAGCAGTACTTC.

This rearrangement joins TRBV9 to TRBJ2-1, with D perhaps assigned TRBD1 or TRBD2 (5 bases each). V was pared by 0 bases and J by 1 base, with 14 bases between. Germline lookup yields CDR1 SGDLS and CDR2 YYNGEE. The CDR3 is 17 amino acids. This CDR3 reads CASSVEQVRGSYNEQFF. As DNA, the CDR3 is TGTGCCAGCAGCGTAGAACAGGTACGAGGGTCCTACAATGAGCAGTTCTTC.

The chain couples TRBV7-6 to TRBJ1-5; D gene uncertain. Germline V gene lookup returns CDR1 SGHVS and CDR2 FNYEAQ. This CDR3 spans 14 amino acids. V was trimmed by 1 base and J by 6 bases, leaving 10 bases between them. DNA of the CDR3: TGTGCCAGCAGCTTAGATCCTGGGCTTCAGCCCCAGCATTTT. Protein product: CASSLDPGLQPQHF.

The CDR3 spells CASSARQGAYNEQFF. CDR3 DNA: TGTGCCAGCTCAGCGAGACAGGGAGCTTACAATGAGCAGTTCTTC. The chain employs TRBV18 and TRBJ2-1, with 7 bases matching TRBD1. With V trimmed by 5 bases and J by 4 bases, 8 bases remained unmatched. The germline CDR1 and CDR2 sequences are KGHSH and LQKENI. The CDR3 is 15 amino acids. Together with reference TRBV18 and TRBJ2-1, the CDR3 gives the full variable domain: NAGVMQNPRHLVRRRGQEARLRCSPMKGHSHVYWYRQLPEEGLKFMVYLQKENIIDESGMPKERFSAEFPKEGPSILRIQQVVRGDSAAYFCASSARQGAYNEQFFGPGTRLTVL.

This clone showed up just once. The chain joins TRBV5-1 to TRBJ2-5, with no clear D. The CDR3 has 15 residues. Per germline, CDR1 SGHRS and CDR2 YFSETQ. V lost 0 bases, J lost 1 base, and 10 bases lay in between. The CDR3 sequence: CASSLGSFGQETQYF. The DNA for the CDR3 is TGCGCCAGCAGCTTGGGCAGCTTTGGCCAAGAGACCCAGTACTTC.

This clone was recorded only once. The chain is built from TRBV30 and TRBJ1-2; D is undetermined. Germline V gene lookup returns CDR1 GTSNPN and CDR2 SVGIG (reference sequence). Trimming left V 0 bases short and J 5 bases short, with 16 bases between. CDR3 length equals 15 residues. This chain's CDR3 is CAWSVKGRRSYGYTF. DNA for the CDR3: TGTGCCTGGAGTGTAAAAGGCAGGAGGAGTTATGGCTACACCTTC.

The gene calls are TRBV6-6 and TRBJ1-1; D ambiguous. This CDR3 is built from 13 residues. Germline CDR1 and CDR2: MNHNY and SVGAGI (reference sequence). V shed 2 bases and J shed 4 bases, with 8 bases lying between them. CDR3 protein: CASSYGWGTEAFF. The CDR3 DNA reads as TGTGCCAGCAGTTACGGATGGGGCACTGAAGCTTTCTTT.

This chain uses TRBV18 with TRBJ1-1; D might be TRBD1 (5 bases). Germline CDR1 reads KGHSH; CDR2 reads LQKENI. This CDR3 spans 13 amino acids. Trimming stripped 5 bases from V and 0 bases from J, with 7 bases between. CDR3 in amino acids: CASSMGVNTEAFF. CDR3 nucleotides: TGTGCCAGCTCAATGGGGGTGAACACTGAAGCTTTCTTT.

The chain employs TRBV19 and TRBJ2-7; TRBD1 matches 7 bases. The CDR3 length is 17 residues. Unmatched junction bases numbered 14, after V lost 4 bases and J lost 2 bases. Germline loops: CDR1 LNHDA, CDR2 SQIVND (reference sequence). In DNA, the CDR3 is TGTGCCAGTAGTAGGTGGGGGTCCGGGACAGAGGCCTACGAGCAGTACTTC. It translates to CASSRWGSGTEAYEQYF.

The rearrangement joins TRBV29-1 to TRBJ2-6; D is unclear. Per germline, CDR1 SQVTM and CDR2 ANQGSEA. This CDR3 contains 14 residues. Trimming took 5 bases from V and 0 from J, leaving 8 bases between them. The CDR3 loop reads CSVSRNSGANVLTF. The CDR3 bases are TGCAGCGTTTCCCGAAACTCTGGGGCCAACGTCCTGACTTTC.

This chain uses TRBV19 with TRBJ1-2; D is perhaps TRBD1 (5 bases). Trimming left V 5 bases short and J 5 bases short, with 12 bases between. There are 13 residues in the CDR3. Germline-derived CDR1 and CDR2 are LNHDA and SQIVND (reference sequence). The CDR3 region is CASSDSAGYGYTF. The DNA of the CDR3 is TGTGCCAGTAGTGACAGCGCAGGGTATGGCTACACCTTC.

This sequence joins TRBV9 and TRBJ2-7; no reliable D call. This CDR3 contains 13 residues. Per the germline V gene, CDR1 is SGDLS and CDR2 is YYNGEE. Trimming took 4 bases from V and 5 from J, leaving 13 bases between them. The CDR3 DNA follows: TGTGCCAGCAGCCCGCTACTCAGCCACGAGCAGTACTTC. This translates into CASSPLLSHEQYF.

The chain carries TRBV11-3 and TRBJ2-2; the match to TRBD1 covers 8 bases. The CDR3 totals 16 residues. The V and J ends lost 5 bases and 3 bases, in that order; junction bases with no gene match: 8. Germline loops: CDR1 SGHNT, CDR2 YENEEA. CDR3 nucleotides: TGTGCCAGCAGCCCCGGGACAGGCTTTTACACCGGGGAGCTGTTTTTT. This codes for CASSPGTGFYTGELFF. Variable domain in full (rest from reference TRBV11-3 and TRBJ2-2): EAGVVQSPRYKIIEKKQPVAFWCNPISGHNTLYWYLQNLGQGPELLIRYENEEAVDDSQLPKDRFSAERLKGVDSTLKIQPAELGDSAVYLCASSPGTGFYTGELFFGEGSRLTVL.

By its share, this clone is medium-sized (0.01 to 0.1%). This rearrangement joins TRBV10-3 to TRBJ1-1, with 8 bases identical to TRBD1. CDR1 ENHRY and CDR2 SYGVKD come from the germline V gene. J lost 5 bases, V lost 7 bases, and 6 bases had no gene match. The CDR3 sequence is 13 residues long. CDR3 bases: TGTGCCATCACCCCCGGACAGGGAACTGAAGCTTTCTTT. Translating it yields CAITPGQGTEAFF.